This passage covers 21 T cell receptor beta chains from one sample sequenced in a study of T cell changes during pregnancy in multiple sclerosis. The method was immunoSEQ multiplex PCR; TCRdb's version includes in-frame clones alone and lacks a portion of them. The profile shows about 52,000 clones, about 92% of them singletons. This sample comprised CD4+ T cells from peripheral blood mononuclear cells, obtained in the third trimester of pregnancy. The receptors stem from a female donor with multiple sclerosis, enrolled in a pregnancy study.

This chain connects TRBV27 to TRBJ1-2; a weak D match, TRBD1 (6 bases). Germline V gene lookup returns CDR1 MNHEY and CDR2 SMNVEV (reference sequence). The germline V and J ends were trimmed by 4 bases and 8 bases, with 17 bases remaining between them. This CDR3 region has 14 residues. CDR3 amino acids: CASSSLTGWSGYTF. Here the CDR3 DNA reads TGTGCCAGCAGTTCCCTGACAGGTTGGAGCGGCTACACCTTC.

The chain links TRBV9 to TRBJ2-3; tentatively, D is TRBD1 (5 bases). The germline gives CDR1 SGDLS, CDR2 YYNGEE. Trimming took 3 bases from V and 2 from J, leaving 16 bases between them. The CDR3 loop spans 16 amino acids. This chain's CDR3 is CASSEDPMGPTDTQYF. In DNA, the CDR3 is TGTGCCAGCAGCGAGGACCCGATGGGGCCCACAGATACGCAGTATTTT.

The sample holds a few counts of this clone. The V call is TRBV27, the J call TRBJ1-1, with D hard to call. The length of the CDR3 is 12 residues. Trimming took off 6 bases at V and 8 bases at J, with 13 bases between the two ends. The germline V gene encodes CDR1 MNHEY and CDR2 SMNVEV (reference sequence). The CDR3: CASSRGVEEAFF. CDR3 nucleotide sequence: TGTGCCAGCAGCCGCGGGGTGGAGGAAGCTTTCTTT.

The chain uses TRBV19 and TRBJ1-1; D unresolved. V lost 6 bases, J lost 5 bases, and 16 bases lay in between. Germline values: CDR1 LNHDA, CDR2 SQIVND (reference sequence). The CDR3 is 14 amino acids. The CDR3 DNA sequence: TGTGCCAGTAGCATACCCTGGGGAGGGACTGAAGCTTTCTTT. Its translation: CASSIPWGGTEAFF.

This clone is a singleton in its sample. V and J are TRBV5-1 and TRBJ1-2; perhaps TRBD1 as D (5 bases). CDR1 SGHRS and CDR2 YFSETQ come from the germline V gene. V was clipped by 4 bases and J by 8 bases, with 12 bases between them. This CDR3 region has 12 residues. CDR3 protein: CASSIAGQGYTF. The CDR3 bases are TGCGCCAGCAGCATCGCAGGACAAGGCTACACCTTC.

CDR3 sequence (DNA): TGCGCCAGCAGTGTGTTCAACCGGGACAGTAATTCACCCCTCCACTTT. Translated, it gives CASSVFNRDSNSPLHF. The gene calls are TRBV10-1 and TRBJ1-6, with 7 bases identical to TRBD1. Germline-derived CDR1 and CDR2 are WNHNN and SYGVQD (reference sequence). The CDR3 is 16 amino acids. Unmatched junction bases numbered 9, after V lost 4 bases and J lost 6 bases.

The V gene is TRBV27, the J gene TRBJ1-4; 7 bases line up with TRBD1. Unmatched junction bases numbered 10, after V lost 5 bases and J lost 7 bases. The CDR3 extends over 15 amino acids. The germline CDR1 and CDR2 sequences are MNHEY and SMNVEV (reference sequence). CDR3 sequence reads: CASSPSDRAREKLFF. CDR3 nucleotide sequence: TGTGCCAGCAGTCCTTCCGACAGGGCGCGTGAAAAACTGTTTTTT.

The chain couples TRBV27 to TRBJ2-5; tentative D call: TRBD1 (8 bases). Trimming stripped 4 bases from V and 5 bases from J, with 17 bases between. CDR1 MNHEY and CDR2 SMNVEV come from the germline V gene (reference sequence). The CDR3 consists of 15 residues. In DNA form, the CDR3 reads TGTGCCAGCAGTTCCACAGGGGGGGGTTTTGAGACCCAGTACTTC. Residues: CASSSTGGGFETQYF.

The chain combines TRBV4-1 with TRBJ1-6, with 11 bases that match TRBD1. Germline lookup yields CDR1 MGHRA and CDR2 YSYEKL. V shed 1 base and J 10 bases; nucleotides not matched to a gene: 12. This CDR3 spans 18 amino acids. The CDR3 loop is CASSQVGLTGTGGSPLHF. The CDR3 nucleotides are TGCGCCAGCAGCCAAGTAGGGCTGACCGGGACAGGGGGGTCACCCCTCCACTTT.

Concerning this clone: One end of the junction is discordant with germline, which a read error may explain. V is TRBV19 and J is TRBJ2-1; 7 bases are a match to TRBD1. Germline CDR1 and CDR2: LNHDA and SQIVND (reference sequence). The CDR3 contains 14 residues. The CDR3 spells CASSVDRVGNEQFF. CDR3 nucleotide sequence: TGTGCCAGTAGTGTAGACAGGGTTGGCAATGAGCAGTTCTTC.

V usage is TRBV9 and J usage is TRBJ1-1; D remains unclear. The CDR3 runs to 15 residues. Germline CDR1 SGDLS, CDR2 YYNGEE. The ends were cut back, 0 bases at V and 2 bases at J, with 11 bases in the middle. CDR3 in amino acids: CASSVGSQFNTEAFF. The CDR3, as DNA: TGTGCCAGCAGCGTAGGATCCCAGTTTAACACTGAAGCTTTCTTT.

The chain employs TRBV5-1 and TRBJ2-3, with 9 bases aligning to TRBD2. Germline CDR1 and CDR2: SGHRS and YFSETQ. This CDR3 is built from 17 residues. The V gene end was trimmed by 0 bases and the J gene end by 3 bases; junction bases not matched to a gene: 8. CDR3 sequence (DNA): TGCGCCAGCAGCTTGGGGGGTAGCGGGGGTCTGACAGATACGCAGTATTTT. Translating gives CASSLGGSGGLTDTQYF.

The rearrangement links TRBV5-6 to TRBJ1-5; TRBD1 agrees at 7 bases. Germline V gives CDR1 SGHDT, CDR2 YYEEEE. V was clipped by 2 bases and J by 2 bases; unmatched bases: 7. This CDR3 comprises 16 residues. CDR3 protein: CASSFKGGDGNQPQHF. The DNA of the CDR3 is TGTGCCAGCAGCTTCAAAGGGGGCGATGGCAATCAGCCCCAGCATTTT.

This rearrangement joins TRBV5-8 to TRBJ1-6; D ambiguous. Germline lookup yields CDR1 SGHTS and CDR2 YDEGEE. Between the trimmed V and J ends, which lost 4 bases and 9 bases, there was a span of 11 bases. CDR3 length: 13 amino acids. CDR3 loop: CASSSRSRSPLHF. CDR3 nucleotide sequence: TGTGCCAGCAGCAGCAGGTCCCGTTCACCCCTCCACTTT.

The chain couples TRBV7-2 to TRBJ2-5, with D possibly matching TRBD1 (5 bases). The CDR3 covers 12 residues. Trimming shortened V by 5 bases and J by 3 bases, and 7 bases separated the two germline ends. Germline values: CDR1 SGHTA, CDR2 FQGNSA. DNA of the CDR3: TGTGCCAGCAGCCGGACAAAAGAGACCCAGTACTTC. Its translation: CASSRTKETQYF.

J is TRBJ1-2 and V is TRBV27; D might be TRBD1 (5 bases). Looked up from germline, CDR1 is MNHEY and CDR2 is SMNVEV (reference sequence). V lost 6 bases and J 4 bases, leaving 12 bases between the germline ends. The CDR3 extends over 13 amino acids. The CDR3 loop reads CASRLREAYGYTF. The CDR3 DNA reads as TGTGCCAGCAGGCTCAGGGAGGCCTATGGCTACACCTTC.

The rearrangement joins TRBV7-3 to TRBJ1-1; D not certain. Germline V gene sequence: CDR1 SGHTA, CDR2 FQGTGA. This CDR3 comprises 15 residues. V dropped 5 bases and J dropped 4 bases, with 17 bases sitting between them. The CDR3 protein is CASSPSLNIGTEAFF. The CDR3 DNA sequence: TGTGCCAGCAGCCCGTCCCTTAACATTGGCACTGAAGCTTTCTTT.

This chain uses TRBV11-2 with TRBJ1-4; D may be TRBD1 (6 bases). CDR1 is SGHAT and CDR2 is FQNNGV in the germline V gene. The CDR3 loop spans 17 amino acids. The germline V and J ends were trimmed by 5 bases and 5 bases, with 21 bases remaining between them. This chain's CDR3 is CASSRRQTGLKNEKLFF. The CDR3 nucleotides are TGTGCCAGCAGCCGCAGGCAGACAGGTCTTAAGAATGAAAAACTGTTTTTT.

The V and J genes are TRBV12-5 and TRBJ2-2, with D unclear. Germline V gene sequence: CDR1 LGHNT, CDR2 FRNRAP. This CDR3 comprises 12 residues. Trimming took off 2 bases at V and 6 bases at J, with 4 bases between the two ends. The CDR3 loop reads CASGLSAGELFF. The CDR3 nucleotides are TGTGCTAGTGGTTTGTCCGCCGGGGAGCTGTTTTTT. Full variable domain (remainder filled in from reference TRBV12-5 and TRBJ2-2): DARVTQTPRHKVTEMGQEVTMRCQPILGHNTVFWYRQTMMQGLELLAYFRNRAPLDDSGMPKDRFSAEMPDATLATLKIQPSEPRDSAVYFCASGLSAGELFFGEGSRLTVL.

This clone was seen a few times. The V call is TRBV5-4, the J call TRBJ2-3, with 9 positions matching TRBD1. The CDR3 has 14 amino acids. Trimming took 2 bases from V and 3 from J; bases not matched to a gene: 1. The germline CDR1 and CDR2 sequences are SGHNT and YYREEE (reference sequence). CDR3 protein: CASSLQGATDTQYF. The CDR3 DNA sequence: TGTGCCAGCAGCTTACAGGGGGCGACAGATACGCAGTATTTT. Complete variable domain (other parts from reference TRBV5-4 and TRBJ2-3): ETGVTQSPTHLIKTRGQQVTLRCSSQSGHNTVSWYQQALGQGPQFIFQYYREEENGRGNFPPRFSGLQFPNYSSELNVNALELDDSALYLCASSLQGATDTQYFGPGTRLTVL.

V usage is TRBV4-3 and J usage is TRBJ1-6; 7 nucleotides align to TRBD1. V lost 0 bases to trimming and J lost 6 bases; unmatched junction nucleotides: 2. The CDR3 runs to 15 residues. Germline lookup yields CDR1 LGHNA and CDR2 YSLEER. CDR3 nucleotides: TGCGCCAGCAGCCAAGACTCAGGGGGTAATTCACCCCTCCACTTT. Its translation is CASSQDSGGNSPLHF.